The source of this TCR beta chain is a study of blood T cell repertoires in COVID-19. Overall study context: Samples of COVID-19 (acute and convalescent) were obtained from the United States, Italy and Spain.

Only in-frame clones appear in the TCRdb table, and some are missing; sequencing was by immunoSEQ multiplex PCR. The data contain fewer than 85,000 clones, about 80% of them singletons. Germline values: CDR1 SGHAT, CDR2 FQNNGV. This CDR3 spans 15 amino acids. Unmatched junction bases numbered 7, after V lost 0 bases and J lost 9 bases. The sample was peripheral blood. The TCR sequence derives from a man aged 55 to 70 with active or convalescent COVID-19. This chain joins TRBV11-2 and TRBJ2-1; TRBD1 agrees at 8 bases. The CDR3 here is CASSLDRGLGGEQFF. Here the CDR3 DNA reads TGTGCCAGCAGCTTAGACAGGGGGCTAGGGGGTGAGCAGTTCTTC.